The next 17 T cell receptor beta chains were all read from a single sample in a study of blood T cell repertoires in COVID-19. Measured with immunoSEQ multiplex PCR; TCRdb has only the in-frame clones, and not every one. Counted here are 150,000 or so clones, approximately 80% occurring once; the ten biggest clones make up 22%. The sequencing input was peripheral blood. The source is a woman of 80 years or more with acute or convalescent COVID-19.

V is TRBV5-5 and J is TRBJ1-4; D remains unclear. The V end lost 3 bases, the J end lost 8 bases, and 14 bases lay between the germline ends. Germline V lookup: CDR1 SGHKS, CDR2 YYEKEE (reference sequence). The CDR3 runs to 14 residues. CDR3 sequence reads: CASSSGPGREKLFF. In DNA, the CDR3 is TGTGCCAGCAGCTCCGGACCCGGGAGAGAAAAACTGTTTTTT.

The chain combines TRBV6-6 with TRBJ1-1; D is uncertain. V was clipped by 0 bases and J by 0 bases, with 8 bases between them. This CDR3 comprises 15 residues. Germline V CDR1 and CDR2: MNHNY, SVGAGI (reference sequence). The CDR3 here is CASSYSRNLNTEAFF. The CDR3 DNA sequence: TGTGCCAGCAGTTACTCGCGGAACCTGAACACTGAAGCTTTCTTT.

Here the CDR3 reads CASSATQGTEAFF. The CDR3 nucleotides read TGTGCCAGTAGTGCGACACAGGGAACTGAAGCTTTCTTT. J is TRBJ1-1 and V is TRBV19, with D possibly TRBD1 on 6 matching bases. The CDR3 consists of 13 residues. V was pared by 5 bases and J by 5 bases, with 12 bases between. Germline V gene sequence: CDR1 LNHDA, CDR2 SQIVND (reference sequence). Full variable domain (remainder filled in from reference TRBV19 and TRBJ1-1): DGGITQSPKYLFRKEGQNVTLSCEQNLNHDAMYWYRQDPGQGLRLIYYSQIVNDFQKGDIAEGYSVSREKKESFPLTVTSAQKNPTAFYLCASSATQGTEAFFGQGTRLTVV.

The V gene is TRBV15, the J gene TRBJ2-1, with 10 bases identical to TRBD1. Trimming removed 3 bases from V and 9 bases from J; junction bases left unmatched: 11. The CDR3 is 16 amino acids. In germline, CDR1 is LNHNV, CDR2 YYDKDF (reference sequence). The CDR3 sequence is CATSRDGPGTGVEQFF. CDR3 nucleotides: TGTGCCACCAGCAGGGATGGGCCCGGGACAGGGGTTGAGCAGTTCTTC.

This chain uses TRBV5-5 with TRBJ1-1, with 7 bases lining up with TRBD1. The germline V gene has CDR1 SGHKS and CDR2 YYEKEE (reference sequence). The CDR3 spans 15 residues. Trimming cost V 2 bases and J 5 bases; bases outside gene matches: 9. In DNA, the CDR3 is TGTGCCAGCAGCTTAACAGGGGCGAAACTAACTGAAGCTTTCTTT. Protein product: CASSLTGAKLTEAFF.

This clone was seen only once. This chain uses TRBV3-1 (or the pseudogene TRBV3-2) with TRBJ2-2; D uncertain. This CDR3 has 13 amino acids. In germline, CDR1 is LGHDT, CDR2 YNNKEL (reference sequence). With 1 base removed from V and 5 bases from J, the gap between germline ends came to 5 bases. The CDR3 nucleotides read TGTGCCAGCAGCCAAGGAACAACCGGGGAGCTGTTTTTT. It codes for CASSQGTTGELFF.

The chain links TRBV30 to TRBJ2-7; 7 nucleotides line up with TRBD2. The ends lost 2 bases at V and 7 bases at J; junction bases unmatched: 5. The V gene's germline CDR1 is GTSNPN and CDR2 SVGIG (reference sequence). The CDR3 is made up of 12 amino acids. The CDR3 protein is CAWSRSGGEQYF. Here the CDR3 DNA reads TGTGCCTGGAGTCGATCGGGGGGTGAGCAGTACTTC.

The rearrangement joins TRBV4-1 to TRBJ1-6; unclear D gene. From germline, CDR1 is MGHRA and CDR2 YSYEKL. CDR3 length: 16 residues. V lost 2 bases and J 7 bases, leaving 15 bases between the germline ends. CDR3 region: CASSQSVAGRNSPLHF. DNA of the CDR3: TGCGCCAGCAGCCAATCGGTGGCAGGCCGAAATTCACCCCTCCACTTT.

The rearrangement links TRBV5-1 to TRBJ1-4; possible D gene TRBD1, 5 bases. CDR3 length: 16 amino acids. The V gene's germline CDR1 is SGHRS and CDR2 YFSETQ. V was pared by 3 bases and J by 0 bases, with 12 bases between. Here the CDR3 DNA reads TGCGCCAGCAGCTGGGGCCATGCGGCAACTAATGAAAAACTGTTTTTT. The encoded protein is CASSWGHAATNEKLFF.

The V call is TRBV5-5, the J call TRBJ2-7; 9 nucleotides match TRBD1. Germline values: CDR1 SGHKS, CDR2 YYEKEE (reference sequence). This CDR3 spans 16 amino acids. Trimming cost V 2 bases and J 2 bases; bases outside gene matches: 8. CDR3 residues: CASSFGTGQGTYEQYF. DNA of the CDR3: TGTGCCAGCAGCTTCGGAACGGGACAGGGAACCTACGAGCAGTACTTC.

The rearrangement joins TRBV25-1 to TRBJ1-3; tentative D call: TRBD1 (6 bases). This CDR3 is 14 amino acids long. V shed 8 bases and J shed 3 bases, with 14 bases lying between them. Germline-derived CDR1 and CDR2 are MGHDK and SYGVNS. Written as DNA, the CDR3 is TGTGCCAGCGGCACCACAGGGTTTGGAAACACCATATATTTT. Residues: CASGTTGFGNTIYF.

The V gene is TRBV6-4, the J gene TRBJ2-3, with a possible D match to TRBD2 (5 bases). The V gene lost 0 bases and the J gene lost 5 bases, with 9 bases spanning the gap. CDR1 is MRHNA and CDR2 is SNTAGT in the germline V gene. The CDR3 length is 14 residues. The CDR3 reads CASSDSSGRDTQYF. DNA of the CDR3: TGTGCCAGCAGTGACTCGAGCGGACGAGATACGCAGTATTTT.

This clone came up a few times. The chain couples TRBV4-1 to TRBJ2-3; 10 nucleotides line up with TRBD2. This CDR3 region has 18 residues. The V segment lost 3 bases and the J segment 4 bases; nucleotides outside the gene matches: 13. The germline gives CDR1 MGHRA, CDR2 YSYEKL. The CDR3 DNA reads as TGCGCCAGCAGCCACGGGATTCTAGCGGGAGCCCCCTCAGATACGCAGTATTTT. It yields the protein CASSHGILAGAPSDTQYF.

The V and J genes are TRBV5-4 and TRBJ2-6; weak D call: TRBD2 (5 bases). V gave up 4 bases and J gave up 0 bases, with 11 bases separating them. This CDR3 is 16 amino acids long. Germline loops: CDR1 SGHNT, CDR2 YYREEE (reference sequence). The CDR3 loop reads CASSPDGGSGANVLTF. DNA for the CDR3: TGTGCCAGCAGCCCGGACGGAGGCTCTGGGGCCAACGTCCTGACTTTC.

The rearrangement joins TRBV18 to TRBJ1-2; D uncertain. In germline, CDR1 is KGHSH, CDR2 LQKENI. The CDR3 is made up of 13 amino acids. Trimming took 2 bases from V and 8 from J, leaving 12 bases between them. The CDR3 sequence is CASSPERAPGYTF. CDR3 nucleotide sequence: TGTGCCAGCTCACCAGAGAGAGCACCCGGCTACACCTTC.

This clone was seen only a few times. The chain carries TRBV14 and TRBJ2-3; TRBD2 agrees at 10 bases. Germline-derived CDR1 and CDR2 are SGHDN and FVKESK. The CDR3 has 16 residues. J lost 4 bases, V lost 2 bases, and 6 bases had no gene match. The CDR3, as DNA: TGTGCCAGCAGCCAATTTGCAGCGGGAGGGCCAGATACGCAGTATTTT. This codes for CASSQFAAGGPDTQYF.

CDR3 in amino acids: CASSLVYRADTEAFF. For the CDR3, the DNA is TGTGCCAGCAGCTTGGTTTACAGGGCTGACACTGAAGCTTTCTTT. The chain employs TRBV5-5 and TRBJ1-1; possible D gene TRBD1, 6 bases. The CDR3 is made up of 15 amino acids. Trimming cost V 0 bases and J 3 bases, with 12 bases left between them. Germline loops: CDR1 SGHKS, CDR2 YYEKEE (reference sequence). Full variable domain (outside the CDR3, taken from reference TRBV5-5 and TRBJ1-1): DAGVTQSPTHLIKTRGQQVTLRCSPISGHKSVSWYQQVLGQGPQFIFQYYEKEERGRGNFPDRFSARQFPNYSSELNVNALLLGDSALYLCASSLVYRADTEAFFGQGTRLTVV.